These 19 T cell receptor beta chains share one sample of origin, sequenced in a study of low-dose radiotherapy and immunotherapy resistance in tumors. With TRAV- and TRBV-specific primers, first-strand cDNA was made, covering the alpha and beta chains. Amplification, which lasted roughly 22 PCR cycles, used a constant-region primer and V-primer adapter to amplify TCRs. MiXCR, run by TCRdb on the reads, gives a single entry per CDR3 protein. In the table there are under 95,000 distinct CDR3 sequences, around a sixth of which are singletons. The time point here: after trial treatment. Treatment of the sample: LDRT plus nivolumab, ipilimumab, low-dose cyclophosphamide and aspirin (RACIN trial). The starting material was PBMCs, obtained after low-dose radiotherapy plus immunotherapy. The receptors stem from a male donor with prostate cancer.

The table lists this clonotype with many counts. The chain links TRBV7-3 to TRBJ2-1; D perhaps matches TRBD2 (5 bases). The CDR3 loop spans 15 amino acids. V dropped 8 bases and J dropped 3 bases, with 17 bases sitting between them. CDR1 is SGHTA, CDR2 FQGTGA, per germline. CDR3 residues: CASALVSVGYNEQFF. CDR3 in DNA: TGTGCCAGCGCCCTGGTTAGCGTGGGCTACAATGAGCAGTTCTTC.

The table lists this clonotype with many counts. The chain recombines TRBV4-1 with TRBJ1-5; tentatively, D is TRBD1 (6 bases). V was trimmed by 5 bases and J by 4 bases, leaving 15 bases between them. This CDR3 spans 15 amino acids. Germline V gives CDR1 MGHRA, CDR2 YSYEKL. The DNA for the CDR3 is TGCGCCAGCAGCTCCCCGGTCAGGGGAAATCAGCCCCAGCATTTT. Translating it yields CASSSPVRGNQPQHF.

This sequence joins TRBV10-3 and TRBJ2-7; D unclear. Germline loops: CDR1 ENHRY, CDR2 SYGVKD. Trimming pared 0 bases from V and 5 bases from J, leaving 8 bases between. This CDR3 is built from 13 residues. CDR3 region: CAISESERDEQYF. In nucleotides, the CDR3 is TGTGCCATCAGTGAGTCCGAACGGGACGAGCAGTACTTC.

The chain is built from TRBV25-1 and TRBJ2-5; the match to TRBD1 covers 10 bases. The V gene's germline CDR1 is MGHDK and CDR2 SYGVNS. CDR3 length equals 16 residues. After removal of 1 base from V and 2 bases from J, the junction contained 4 bases not matched to a gene. CDR3 sequence reads: CASSEFADRGQETQYF. The CDR3 region has the DNA TGTGCCAGCAGTGAATTCGCGGACAGGGGGCAAGAGACCCAGTACTTC. Drawing the rest from reference TRBV25-1 and TRBJ2-5, the complete variable domain is EADIYQTPRYLVIGTGKKITLECSQTMGHDKMYWYQQDPGMELHLIHYSYGVNSTEKGDLSSESTVSRIRTEHFPLTLESARPSHTSQYLCASSEFADRGQETQYFGPGTRLLVL.

This clonotype has ten or more counts. V usage is TRBV2 and J usage is TRBJ2-2; the D gene is possibly TRBD2 (6 bases). Trimming shortened V by 8 bases and J by 5 bases, and 6 bases separated the two germline ends. This CDR3 has 11 amino acids. CDR1 is SNHLY, CDR2 FYNNEI, per germline. The CDR3 sequence is CASRGTGELFF. The CDR3 DNA sequence: TGTGCCAGCCGGGGGACCGGGGAGCTGTTTTTT.

The chain employs TRBV18 and TRBJ2-3, with D unclear. Trimming pared 3 bases from V and 5 bases from J, leaving 12 bases between. Germline V lookup: CDR1 KGHSH, CDR2 LQKENI. The length of the CDR3 is 14 residues. CDR3: CASSPSPIRDTQYF. The CDR3 coding sequence is TGTGCCAGCTCACCCAGTCCAATTCGAGATACGCAGTATTTT.

This clonotype was observed at least ten times. This chain connects TRBV19 to TRBJ2-1; 14 bases are a match to TRBD2. Germline V gene sequence: CDR1 LNHDA, CDR2 SQIVND (reference sequence). Trimming at V came to 4 bases and at J to 7 bases, leaving 6 bases not matched to a gene. The CDR3 is 16 residues long. CDR3 nucleotides: TGTGCCAGTAGTAAAAGTGGGACTAGCGGGAGAAATGAGCAGTTCTTC. It is translated as CASSKSGTSGRNEQFF.

This clonotype was detected only a few times. This chain connects TRBV30 to TRBJ2-3, with D maybe TRBD2 (5 bases). V lost 4 bases, J lost 0 bases, and 11 bases lay in between. CDR1 is GTSNPN, CDR2 SVGIG, per germline (reference sequence). This CDR3 spans 14 amino acids. The CDR3 region has the DNA TGTGCCTGGAAGAGGCCGGGAAGCACAGATACGCAGTATTTT. Protein product: CAWKRPGSTDTQYF.

At least ten counts were recorded for this clonotype. The chain joins TRBV28 to TRBJ2-1; D is unclear. V lost 2 bases and J 6 bases, leaving 8 bases between the germline ends. Germline loops: CDR1 MDHEN, CDR2 SYDVKM. This CDR3 has 13 amino acids. This chain's CDR3 is CASSLEVRNEQFF. CDR3 DNA: TGTGCCAGCAGTTTAGAGGTTCGCAATGAGCAGTTCTTC. The whole variable domain, filled in from reference TRBV28 and TRBJ2-1, reads DVKVTQSSRYLVKRTGEKVFLECVQDMDHENMFWYRQDPGLGLRLIYFSYDVKMKEKGDIPEGYSVSREKKERFSLILESASTNQTSMYLCASSLEVRNEQFFGPGTRLTVL.

As to this clonotype: This clone may be a read error of a much larger clone one base away. The chain joins TRBV19 to TRBJ2-1, with 7 positions matching TRBD1. Germline CDR1 LNHDA, CDR2 SQIVND (reference sequence). The CDR3 length is 14 residues. The CDR3 DNA reads as TGTGCCAGTAGTCCATCGGACAGGTACATTGAGCAGTTCTTC. Its protein is CASSPSDRYIEQFF.

This clonotype was seen at least ten times. The CDR3 spells CSARDRTTSGRVTTSYNEQFF. DNA for the CDR3: TGCAGTGCTAGAGATCGTACGACTAGCGGGAGGGTTACAACGTCCTACAATGAGCAGTTCTTC. The chain is built from TRBV20-1 and TRBJ2-1; 14 bases agree with TRBD2. This CDR3 is built from 21 residues. Germline CDR1 is DFQATT and CDR2 is SNEGSKA (reference sequence). V lost 0 bases and J lost 1; bases outside the gene matches: 14.

This clonotype has at least ten counts. The chain couples TRBV30 to TRBJ1-2, with a possible D match to TRBD1 (6 bases). Germline assignment: CDR1 GTSNPN and CDR2 SVGIG (reference sequence). CDR3 length: 12 residues. Trimming took 4 bases from V and 1 from J, leaving 7 bases between them. As DNA, the CDR3 is TGTGCCTGGACACAGGGTAACTATGGCTACACCTTC. Translating gives CAWTQGNYGYTF.

This clonotype was recorded at least ten times. The J gene is TRBJ2-4, the V gene TRBV5-6, with D tentatively TRBD1 (6 bases). The CDR3 extends over 17 amino acids. Trimming cost V 4 bases and J 0 bases, with 17 bases left between them. Germline assignment: CDR1 SGHDT and CDR2 YYEEEE. CDR3 in DNA: TGTGCCAGCAGCCCCACCGGGACAAGTAGAGCCAAAAACATTCAGTACTTC. It encodes CASSPTGTSRAKNIQYF. Full variable domain (rest looked up from reference TRBV5-6 and TRBJ2-4): DAGVTQSPTHLIKTRGQQVTLRCSPKSGHDTVSWYQQALGQGPQFIFQYYEEEERQRGNFPDRFSGHQFPNYSSELNVNALLLGDSALYLCASSPTGTSRAKNIQYFGAGTRLSVL.

This clonotype was counted at least ten times. The V gene is TRBV27, the J gene TRBJ2-3; 9 bases match TRBD1. J gave up 4 bases and V 3 bases, and 11 bases lay outside the gene matches. This CDR3 has 17 residues. Germline V lookup: CDR1 MNHEY, CDR2 SMNVEV (reference sequence). For the CDR3, the DNA is TGTGCCAGCAGTTTCATGCGGACAGGGGCAGTGCCAGATACGCAGTATTTT. It encodes CASSFMRTGAVPDTQYF.

This clonotype was observed many times. The chain joins TRBV7-2 to TRBJ2-7; 12 bases agree with TRBD2. The CDR3 totals 15 residues. CDR1 SGHTA and CDR2 FQGNSA come from the germline V gene. The junction had 6 bases not matched to a gene; V was cut back by 5 bases and J by 4 bases. Here the CDR3 DNA reads TGTGCCAGCAGCACCAGGACTAGCGGGACTTACGAGCAGTACTTC. It translates to CASSTRTSGTYEQYF.

This clonotype was seen many times. The chain carries TRBV4-3 and TRBJ2-1; no clear D gene. Per the germline V gene, CDR1 is LGHNA and CDR2 is YSLEER. The CDR3 spans 17 residues. The V and J ends lost 0 bases and 0 bases respectively, with 12 bases between them. The CDR3 sequence: CASSQDITASSYNEQFF. The DNA of the CDR3 is TGCGCCAGCAGCCAAGATATAACTGCGAGCTCCTACAATGAGCAGTTCTTC.

This clonotype was seen ten or more times. The genes are TRBV27 and TRBJ2-4; D remains ambiguous. V was cut by 4 bases and J by 8 bases, with 9 bases left in between. Germline values: CDR1 MNHEY, CDR2 SMNVEV (reference sequence). CDR3 size: 12 residues. DNA for the CDR3: TGTGCCAGCAGTTCCCAGGTGGACATTCAGTACTTC. Its translation is CASSSQVDIQYF.

This clonotype occurred many times. This sequence joins TRBV28 and TRBJ1-1, with D possibly TRBD1 on 5 matching bases. V was trimmed by 1 base and J by 0 bases, leaving 12 bases between them. The CDR3 is 16 amino acids. CDR1 and CDR2 (germline): MDHEN, SYDVKM. In DNA form, the CDR3 reads TGTGCCAGCAGTTTATCGGGGGGAATCATGAACACTGAAGCTTTCTTT. Encoded protein: CASSLSGGIMNTEAFF. Filled out from reference TRBV28 and TRBJ1-1, the complete variable domain reads DVKVTQSSRYLVKRTGEKVFLECVQDMDHENMFWYRQDPGLGLRLIYFSYDVKMKEKGDIPEGYSVSREKKERFSLILESASTNQTSMYLCASSLSGGIMNTEAFFGQGTRLTVV.

This clonotype showed up many times. The CDR3: CASGLDATGELFF. DNA of the CDR3: TGTGCTAGTGGTTTGGATGCCACCGGGGAGCTGTTTTTT. This sequence joins TRBV12-5 and TRBJ2-2; D unresolved. V was pared by 1 base and J by 4 bases, with 4 bases between. The germline V gene encodes CDR1 LGHNT and CDR2 FRNRAP. This CDR3 is 13 amino acids long.